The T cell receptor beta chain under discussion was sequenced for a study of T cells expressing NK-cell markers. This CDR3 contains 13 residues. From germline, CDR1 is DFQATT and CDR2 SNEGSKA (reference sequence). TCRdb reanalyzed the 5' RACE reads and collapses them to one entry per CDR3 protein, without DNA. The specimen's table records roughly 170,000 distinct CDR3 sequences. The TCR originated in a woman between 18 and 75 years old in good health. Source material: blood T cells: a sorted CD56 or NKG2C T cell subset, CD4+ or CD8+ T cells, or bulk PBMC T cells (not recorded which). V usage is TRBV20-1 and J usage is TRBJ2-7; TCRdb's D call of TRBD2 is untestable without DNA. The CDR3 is CSALAGSIYEQYF.